The 17 T cell receptor beta chains in this list originate from one sample, sequenced in a study of blood T cell repertoires in COVID-19. Assay: immunoSEQ multiplex PCR; the TCRdb copy retains only in-frame clones and omits some. The sample holds around 67,000 clones, approximately 82% seen once. Sequencing was done on a sample of peripheral blood. The receptors derive from a man in his fifties with active COVID-19.

The CDR3 region is CASRDEGSWNTEAFF. In DNA form, the CDR3 reads TGTGCCAGTAGGGACGAGGGCAGTTGGAACACTGAAGCTTTCTTT. The chain joins TRBV19 to TRBJ1-1; no reliable D call. Trimming left V 6 bases short and J 1 base short, with 15 bases between. The CDR3 length is 15 residues. Per germline, CDR1 LNHDA and CDR2 SQIVND (reference sequence).

As to this clone: One end of the junction fails to match germline, which may point to a read error. The chain uses TRBV14 and TRBJ2-1; 8 nucleotides match TRBD2. Germline CDR1 SGHDN, CDR2 FVKESK. The CDR3 consists of 15 residues. The chain's CDR3 is CASSPLTSGTPERFF. In DNA, the CDR3 is TGTGCCAGCAGCCCCCTAACTAGCGGAACCCCCGAGCGGTTCTTC.

The gene calls are TRBV5-1 and TRBJ1-4; TRBD1 matches 7 bases. The CDR3 totals 15 residues. Germline V lookup: CDR1 SGHRS, CDR2 YFSETQ. The ends lost 3 bases at V and 4 bases at J; junction bases unmatched: 6. DNA of the CDR3: TGCGCCAGCAGCTCGGAAGGACAGGATAATGAAAAACTGTTTTTT. The encoded protein is CASSSEGQDNEKLFF. The full variable domain, completed using reference TRBV5-1 and TRBJ1-4, is KAGVTQTPRYLIKTRGQQVTLSCSPISGHRSVSWYQQTPGQGLQFLFEYFSETQRNKGNFPGRFSGRQFSNSRSEMNVSTLELGDSALYLCASSSEGQDNEKLFFGSGTQLSVL.

This chain uses TRBV21-1 with TRBJ2-2; TRBD2 was called by the table and not checked on the DNA. TRBV21-1 is a documented pseudogene. This CDR3 has 16 residues. The CDR3 region has the DNA TGTGCCAGCAGCAAAGGGGGCGGGACTAACACCGGGGAGCTGTTTTTT. It translates to CASSKGGGTNTGELFF.

As regards this clone: A much bigger clone sits one base away, suggesting this may be a read error. The J gene is TRBJ1-5, the V gene TRBV28; D may be TRBD1 (5 bases). Looked up from germline, CDR1 is MDHEN and CDR2 is SYDVKM. The ends were cut back, 6 bases at V and 6 bases at J, with 12 bases in the middle. This CDR3 is built from 13 residues. This chain's CDR3 is CASSPVGGQPQHF. The CDR3 nucleotides read TGTGCCAGCAGCCCAGTCGGGGGTCAGCCCCAGCATTTT.

This chain uses TRBV6-5 with TRBJ2-7; D might be TRBD1 (5 bases). The germline V gene encodes CDR1 MNHEY and CDR2 SVGAGI. Trimming took off 3 bases at V and 0 bases at J, with 9 bases between the two ends. The CDR3 is 14 residues long. Here the CDR3 reads CASSYSTVSYEQYF. The CDR3 DNA sequence: TGTGCCAGCAGTTATTCGACAGTCTCCTACGAGCAGTACTTC.

The chain recombines TRBV12-3 or TRBV12-4 with TRBJ1-4; 9 bases are a match to TRBD1. CDR3 length: 13 amino acids. With V trimmed by 6 bases and J by 6 bases, 2 bases remained unmatched. In DNA form, the CDR3 reads TGTGCCAGCAGACAGGGGGCGGATGAAAAACTGTTTTTT. As protein: CASRQGADEKLFF.

The V and J genes are TRBV2 and TRBJ2-2; possibly TRBD1 for D (7 bases). The germline V and J ends were trimmed by 6 bases and 1 base, with 9 bases remaining between them. The CDR3 runs to 14 residues. Germline CDR1 reads SNHLY; CDR2 reads FYNNEI. CDR3 sequence reads: CASRRDRNTGELFF. The CDR3 coding sequence is TGTGCCAGCAGGCGGGACAGGAACACCGGGGAGCTGTTTTTT.

The chain combines TRBV5-4 with TRBJ1-1; 9 nucleotides line up with TRBD1. Trimming removed 7 bases from V and 4 bases from J; junction bases left unmatched: 17. Germline V lookup: CDR1 SGHNT, CDR2 YYREEE (reference sequence). This CDR3 comprises 17 residues. Written as DNA, the CDR3 is TGTGCCAGCCTACCAGCACAGGGGGCGATGGCGGGCACTGAAGCTTTCTTT. As protein: CASLPAQGAMAGTEAFF.

J is TRBJ1-2 and V is TRBV6-2 or TRBV6-3; D is ambiguous. The germline V and J ends were trimmed by 2 bases and 8 bases, with 12 bases remaining between them. CDR3 length: 13 residues. Germline V gene data show CDR1 as MNHEY and CDR2 as SVGEGT. Here the CDR3 reads CASSYDLTEGYTF. The CDR3 nucleotides read TGTGCCAGCAGTTACGACCTGACGGAGGGCTACACCTTC.

The CDR3 DNA sequence: TGTGCCAGCAGCCAAACCATACTAGCGGGAGGGCAGGAAACGCAGTATTTT. Translation gives CASSQTILAGGQETQYF. The V and J genes are TRBV4-2 and TRBJ2-3; 13 bases are shared with TRBD2. The CDR3 is made up of 17 amino acids. Trimming at V came to 2 bases and at J to 9 bases, leaving 11 bases not matched to a gene. CDR1 is LGHNA, CDR2 YNFKEQ, per germline.

The rearrangement joins TRBV3-1 (or the pseudogene TRBV3-2) to TRBJ2-1, with TRBD2 matching 7 bases. V lost 2 bases to trimming and J lost 9 bases; unmatched junction nucleotides: 16. Germline V gives CDR1 LGHDT, CDR2 YNNKEL (reference sequence). The length of the CDR3 is 17 residues. CDR3 sequence reads: CASSQSPLAERNREQFF. In DNA, the CDR3 is TGTGCCAGCAGCCAATCCCCTCTAGCGGAGAGGAATCGTGAGCAGTTCTTC.

The V gene is TRBV10-1, the J gene TRBJ2-7, with 11 bases lining up with TRBD2. The CDR3 is 19 amino acids. The J segment lost 6 bases and the V segment lost 0 bases, leaving 16 bases of the junction unmatched. CDR1 and CDR2 from the germline V gene are WNHNN and SYGVQD (reference sequence). The CDR3 is CASSESNPGLADPRSEQYF. The CDR3 nucleotides are TGCGCCAGCAGTGAGTCGAATCCGGGACTAGCGGACCCCCGGTCCGAGCAGTACTTC.

The rearrangement links TRBV21-1 to TRBJ1-2; no DNA check was done on the table's D call, TRBD1. TRBV21-1 is tagged as a pseudogene. CDR3 length: 10 amino acids. This CDR3 reads CASTRTHYTF. The DNA for the CDR3 is TGTGCCAGCACCCGGACACACTACACCTTC.

This chain links TRBV9 with TRBJ2-5; TRBD1 matches at 8 bases. Germline values: CDR1 SGDLS, CDR2 YYNGEE. The V gene end was trimmed by 4 bases and the J gene end by 4 bases; junction bases not matched to a gene: 9. The CDR3 is 15 residues long. Written as DNA, the CDR3 is TGTGCCAGCAGCTTCTACGGACAGGGAAGAGAGACCCAGTACTTC. This encodes CASSFYGQGRETQYF.

The CDR3 sequence: CASSQEGTSGGAFYEQYF. CDR3 DNA: TGCGCCAGCAGCCAAGAAGGGACTAGCGGGGGGGCCTTTTACGAGCAGTACTTC. This chain links TRBV4-1 with TRBJ2-7, with 16 bases lining up with TRBD2. The germline CDR1 and CDR2 sequences are MGHRA and YSYEKL. V shed 0 bases and J 4 bases; nucleotides not matched to a gene: 6. There are 18 residues in the CDR3.

This chain uses TRBV6-5 with TRBJ2-7, with a tentative D call TRBD2 (5 bases). V gave up 5 bases and J gave up 5 bases, with 16 bases separating them. There are 14 residues in the CDR3. Germline V gene data show CDR1 as MNHEY and CDR2 as SVGAGI. CDR3: CASSRHPEANEQYF. CDR3 DNA sequence: TGTGCCAGCAGTCGACACCCGGAGGCGAACGAGCAGTACTTC.